This T cell receptor (beta chain) is from a study of OX40 agonist ivuxolimab in advanced cancers. Study as a whole: The patients received ivuxolimab by intravenous route every 2 weeks at 0.01 to 10 mg/kg. A history of anti-PD-1, anti-PD-L1 or anti-CTLA-4 therapy was acceptable, and about 40% had some.

Study-level findings and limits: At 0.1 to 3.0 mg/kg, CD4+ and CD8+ blood T cells expanded clonally by week 6.

The CDR3 has 14 amino acids. Germline CDR1 and CDR2: ENHRY and SYGVKD. V dropped 3 bases and J dropped 2; count of bases not matched to a gene: 1. As concerns this clone: The antigen remains undetermined.

The table came from immunoSEQ multiplex PCR; TCRdb's copy has only in-frame clones and leaves some out. The sample lists 65,000 to 95,000 clones, roughly 91% occurring once. V and J are TRBV10-3 and TRBJ2-7, with 10 bases fitting TRBD1. This sequence was found in an adult with an advanced solid tumor such as melanoma, head and neck, liver or kidney cancer. The sequenced sample was CD4+ or CD8+ T cells sorted from blood, obtained in a trial of the OX40 agonist ivuxolimab. CDR3 loop: CAISEGQGAYEQYF. CDR3 DNA: TGTGCCATCAGTGAAGGACAGGGGGCCTACGAGCAGTACTTC.